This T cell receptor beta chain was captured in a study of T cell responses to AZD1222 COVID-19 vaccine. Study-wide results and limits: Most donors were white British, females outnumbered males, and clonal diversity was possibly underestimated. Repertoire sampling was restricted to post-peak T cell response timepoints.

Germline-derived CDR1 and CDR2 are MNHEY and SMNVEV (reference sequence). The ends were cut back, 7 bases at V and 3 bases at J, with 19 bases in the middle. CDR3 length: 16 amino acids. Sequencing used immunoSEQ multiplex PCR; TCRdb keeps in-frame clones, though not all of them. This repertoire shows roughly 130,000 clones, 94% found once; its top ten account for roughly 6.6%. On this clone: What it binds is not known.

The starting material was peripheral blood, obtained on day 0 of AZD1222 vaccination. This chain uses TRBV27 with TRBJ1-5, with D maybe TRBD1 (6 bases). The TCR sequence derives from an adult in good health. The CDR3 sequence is CASTYLYRDINQPQHF. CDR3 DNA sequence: TGTGCCAGCACATATTTATACCGGGACATCAATCAGCCCCAGCATTTT.